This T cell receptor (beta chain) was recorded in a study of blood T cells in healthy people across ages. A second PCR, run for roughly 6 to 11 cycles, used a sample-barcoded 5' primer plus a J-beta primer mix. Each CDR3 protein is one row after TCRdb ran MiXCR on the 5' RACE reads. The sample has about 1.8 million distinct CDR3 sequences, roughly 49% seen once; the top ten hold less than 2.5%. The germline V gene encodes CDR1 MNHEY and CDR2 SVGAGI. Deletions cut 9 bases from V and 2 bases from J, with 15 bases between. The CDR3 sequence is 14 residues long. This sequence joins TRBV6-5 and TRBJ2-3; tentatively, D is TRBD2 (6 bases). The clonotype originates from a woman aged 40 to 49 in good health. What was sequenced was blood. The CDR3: CASGAREATDTQYF. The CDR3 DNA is TGTGCCAGTGGAGCCAGGGAGGCCACAGATACGCAGTATTTT.